These 13 T cell receptor beta chains were all obtained from the same sample, sequenced in a study of response to subunit inactivated influenza vaccine. TCRdb passed the RT-PCR reads through MiXCR, listing each CDR3 protein once. The sample holds approximately 480,000 distinct CDR3 sequences, approximately 10% seen once. The source was PBMCs from blood, collected around seven weeks after vaccination. These receptors came from a man over 45 who received an inactivated influenza vaccine.

In this sample, this clonotype turned up many times. The gene calls are TRBV20-1 and TRBJ2-3; unclear D gene. The V and J ends lost 3 bases and 0 bases respectively, with 7 bases between them. Germline CDR1 reads DFQATT; CDR2 reads SNEGSKA (reference sequence). The CDR3 length is 13 residues. The DNA for the CDR3 is TGCAGTGCTAGGACGGTTAGCACAGATACGCAGTATTTT. Its translation is CSARTVSTDTQYF.

At least ten counts were recorded for this clonotype. V usage is TRBV15 and J usage is TRBJ2-3; tentative D call: TRBD2 (6 bases). Germline assignment: CDR1 LNHNV and CDR2 YYDKDF (reference sequence). The CDR3 spans 16 residues. The V and J ends lost 3 bases and 2 bases respectively, with 15 bases between them. The CDR3 sequence is CATSSLRGRNTDTQYF. As DNA, the CDR3 is TGTGCCACCAGCAGTTTGCGGGGCCGTAACACAGATACGCAGTATTTT.

The sample holds a few counts of this clonotype. CDR3 region: CATAQGETQYF. CDR3 sequence (DNA): TGCGCCACTGCACAGGGAGAGACCCAGTACTTC. This chain connects TRBV5-1 to TRBJ2-5; D is perhaps TRBD1 (6 bases). The ends were cut back, 9 bases at V and 4 bases at J, with 10 bases in the middle. This CDR3 comprises 11 residues. The V gene's germline CDR1 is SGHRS and CDR2 YFSETQ.

This clonotype was observed a few times. This chain connects TRBV11-2 to TRBJ2-1, with TRBD1 matching over 9 bases. This CDR3 is 14 amino acids long. Germline V CDR1 and CDR2: SGHAT, FQNNGV. V trimming: 3 bases; J trimming: 8 bases; junction bases outside the gene matches: 5. The CDR3 DNA follows: TGTGCCAGCAGCTTGGGGACAGGGTGGGATGAGCAGTTCTTC. It codes for CASSLGTGWDEQFF.

The sample holds a few counts of this clonotype. The rearrangement joins TRBV12-3 or TRBV12-4 to TRBJ2-1; maybe TRBD2 (6 bases). The CDR3 has 15 amino acids. V lost 4 bases and J lost 1, with 11 bases in between. The CDR3 DNA is TGTGCCAGCAGTTCTAGCGTTGGGTCCTACAATGAGCAGTTCTTC. Translation: CASSSSVGSYNEQFF.

This clonotype was detected only a few times. The genes are TRBV7-2 and TRBJ2-7, with TRBD2 matching over 10 bases. Per the germline V gene, CDR1 is SGHTA and CDR2 is FQGNSA. V shed 3 bases and J 9 bases; nucleotides not matched to a gene: 5. The CDR3 length is 13 residues. The CDR3 nucleotides read TGTGCCAGCAGCTTGGCTAGCGGGAGAAGGCAGTACTTC. This encodes CASSLASGRRQYF.

This clonotype was found many times. The rearrangement joins TRBV29-1 to TRBJ2-7; D may be TRBD1 or TRBD2 (5 bases each). Trimming removed 4 bases at V and 3 bases at J, with 13 bases between. Germline lookup yields CDR1 SQVTM and CDR2 ANQGSEA. The CDR3 has 13 residues. CDR3 DNA sequence: TGCAGCGTTGGGTGGGGGTCGGTCTACGAGCAGTACTTC. Translation: CSVGWGSVYEQYF.

The CDR3 DNA sequence: TGTGCCATCAGTGAGTTGGGGGACCACGAGCAGTACTTC. Encoded protein: CAISELGDHEQYF. The chain couples TRBV10-3 to TRBJ2-7; either TRBD1 or TRBD2 may fit D (5 bases each). Germline V gene data show CDR1 as ENHRY and CDR2 as SYGVKD. Trimming took 1 base from V and 5 from J, leaving 9 bases between them. This CDR3 spans 13 amino acids.

The V call is TRBV7-6, the J call TRBJ2-3; tentative D call: TRBD1 (5 bases). CDR1 SGHVS and CDR2 FNYEAQ come from the germline V gene. The CDR3 extends over 15 amino acids. Trimming removed 1 base at V and 2 bases at J, with 10 bases between. CDR3 sequence (DNA): TGTGCCAGCAGCTTAGAGGGCAGGGCCACAGATACGCAGTATTTT. It translates to CASSLEGRATDTQYF.

This clonotype was recorded many times. This chain uses TRBV5-1 with TRBJ1-2; D call uncertain. Between the trimmed V and J ends, which lost 0 bases and 6 bases, there was a span of 15 bases. The CDR3 is 15 residues long. In germline, CDR1 is SGHRS, CDR2 YFSETQ. CDR3 sequence reads: CASSLDNAGIDGYTF. In DNA form, the CDR3 reads TGCGCCAGCAGCTTGGACAACGCAGGAATAGATGGCTACACCTTC.

The chain uses TRBV18 and TRBJ2-1, with 8 positions matching TRBD1. The V gene's germline CDR1 is KGHSH and CDR2 LQKENI. The CDR3 contains 16 residues. V shed 3 bases, J shed 7 bases, and the junction held 11 bases outside the gene matches. For the CDR3, the DNA is TGTGCCAGCTCACCTGGGTCCCAGGGGGCTTGGAATGAGCAGTTCTTC. Protein: CASSPGSQGAWNEQFF.

This clonotype showed up just a few times. This rearrangement joins TRBV6-2 or TRBV6-3 to TRBJ2-5, with 12 bases lining up with TRBD2. The CDR3 contains 16 residues. Per germline, CDR1 MNHEY and CDR2 SVGEGT. V gave up 4 bases and J gave up 5 bases; unmatched junction bases: 8. CDR3 residues: CASSSPASGGDETQYF. Written as DNA, the CDR3 is TGTGCCAGCAGTTCCCCCGCTAGCGGGGGGGACGAGACCCAGTACTTC.

This clonotype was seen a handful of times. V gene TRBV12-3 or TRBV12-4 combines with J gene TRBJ1-5; 11 bases map to TRBD1. The CDR3 is 15 amino acids. V lost 5 bases, J lost 7 bases, and 7 bases stayed unmatched. CDR3 DNA sequence: TGTGCCAGCAGTACCTGGGACAGGGGGGACCAGCCCCAGCATTTT. It codes for CASSTWDRGDQPQHF.